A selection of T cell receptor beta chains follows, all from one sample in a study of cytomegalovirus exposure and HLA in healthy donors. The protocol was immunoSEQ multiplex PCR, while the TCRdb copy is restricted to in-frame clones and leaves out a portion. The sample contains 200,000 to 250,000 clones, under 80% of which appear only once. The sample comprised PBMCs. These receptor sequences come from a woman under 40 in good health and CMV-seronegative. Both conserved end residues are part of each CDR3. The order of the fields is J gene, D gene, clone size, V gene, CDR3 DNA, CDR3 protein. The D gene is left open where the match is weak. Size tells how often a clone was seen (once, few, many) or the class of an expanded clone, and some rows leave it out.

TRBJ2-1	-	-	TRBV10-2	TGCGCCAGCAGTGAGTTTGCCGGGATTTACTCCTACAATGAGCAGTTCTTC	CASSEFAGIYSYNEQFF
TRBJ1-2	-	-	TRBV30	TGTGCCTGGAGTGTACGACAGTTACCCAACTATGGCTACACCTTC	CAWSVRQLPNYGYTF
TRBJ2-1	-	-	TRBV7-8	TGTGCCAGCAGCTCGGACATGGTGAATGAGCAGTTCTTC	CASSSDMVNEQFF
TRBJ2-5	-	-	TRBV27	TGTGCCAGCAGAAATCAGGGGCCGGTCGAGACCCAGTACTTC	CASRNQGPVETQYF
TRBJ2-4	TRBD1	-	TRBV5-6	TGTGCCAGCAGCTATATTCAGGGGGTGAACATTCAGTACTTC	CASSYIQGVNIQYF
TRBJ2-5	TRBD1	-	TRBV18	TGTGCCAGCTCACTTAATCGAGACAGGGGGCAAGAGACCCAGTACTTC	CASSLNRDRGQETQYF
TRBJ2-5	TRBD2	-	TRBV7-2	TGTGCCAGCAGCTTATTGCTGGCGGGGGGACAAGAGACCCAGTACTTC	CASSLLLAGGQETQYF
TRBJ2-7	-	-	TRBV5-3	TGTGCCAGAAGCTTCGGGGACTACGAGCAGTACTTC	CARSFGDYEQYF
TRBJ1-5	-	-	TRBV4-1	TGCGCCAGCAGCCCGGCGACCAGGTGGCAGCCCCAGCATTTT	CASSPATRWQPQHF
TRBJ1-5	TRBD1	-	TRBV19	TGTGCCAGTAGTCCAGGGACAGCATATAGCAATCAGCCCCAGCATTTT	CASSPGTAYSNQPQHF
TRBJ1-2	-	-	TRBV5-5	TGTGCCAGCAGCATGATCCCCAGCGATGGCTACACCTTC	CASSMIPSDGYTF
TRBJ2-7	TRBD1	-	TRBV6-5	TGTGCCAGCAGTTGGACAGGGGGTGCCTACGAGCAGTACTTC	CASSWTGGAYEQYF
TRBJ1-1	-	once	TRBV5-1	TGCGCCAGCAGCCCTACCCCAGGGATGAACACTGAAGCTTTCTTT	CASSPTPGMNTEAFF
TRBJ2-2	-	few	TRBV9	TGTGCCAGCAGCGTACTAACCGAAGCCGGGGAGCTGTTTTTT	CASSVLTEAGELFF
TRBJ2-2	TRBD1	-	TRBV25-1	TGTGCCACCTCGGAACAGGGGGCTGTCGGGGAGCTGTTTTTT	CATSEQGAVGELFF
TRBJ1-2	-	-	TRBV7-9	TGTTCCAGCAGCTTAGGAGGGGACTTAGGGAACTATGGCTACACCTTC	CSSSLGGDLGNYGYTF
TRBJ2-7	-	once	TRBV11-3	TGTGCCAGCAGCTTAGTCGGAGGTTACGAGCAGTACTTC	CASSLVGGYEQYF
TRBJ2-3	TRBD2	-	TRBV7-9	TGTGCCAGCAGCCCCACTAGCGGGCCGTCCACAGATACGCAGTATTTT	CASSPTSGPSTDTQYF
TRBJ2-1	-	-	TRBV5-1	TGCGCCAGCAGCGTCGGGAGTCTCTCCTACAATGAGCAGTTCTTC	CASSVGSLSYNEQFF
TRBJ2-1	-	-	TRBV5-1	TGCGCCAGCAGCTTGGGGGTGGTGCGGGATAACTATGAGCAGTTCTTC	CASSLGVVRDNYEQFF
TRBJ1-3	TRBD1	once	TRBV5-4	TGTGCCAGCAGCATCGGGACAGGTTCTGTCTCTGGAAACACCATATATTTT	CASSIGTGSVSGNTIYF
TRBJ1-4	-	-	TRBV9	TGTGCCAGCAGCGTTGGGGGAGGCTTAAATGAAAAACTGTTTTTT	CASSVGGGLNEKLFF
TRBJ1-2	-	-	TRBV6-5	TGTGCCAGCAGTGAAATTTGGTCGGGGGGCTACACCTTC	CASSEIWSGGYTF
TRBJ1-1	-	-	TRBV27	TGTGCCAGCAGTTTCGGGCAGCGGTATGAAGCTTTCTTT	CASSFGQRYEAFF
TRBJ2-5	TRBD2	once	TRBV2	TGTGCCAGCAGGATAGCGGGTGCGGGGGAGACCCAGTACTTC	CASRIAGAGETQYF
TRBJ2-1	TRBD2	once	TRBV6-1	TGTGCCAGCAGTGAACGGGCGGGGGACTACAATGAGCAGTTCTTC	CASSERAGDYNEQFF
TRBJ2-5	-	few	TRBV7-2	TGTGCCAGCAGCCCAGGGGCCCCTGTGGCCCAGTACTTC	CASSPGAPVAQYF
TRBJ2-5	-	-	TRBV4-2	TGTGCCAGCAGCCAAGTACCGAGAGGGGAGACCCAGTACTTC	CASSQVPRGETQYF
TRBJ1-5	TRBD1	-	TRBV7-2	TGTGCCAGCAGCTTCACAGGGGGCGCCGATCAGCCCCAGCATTTT	CASSFTGGADQPQHF
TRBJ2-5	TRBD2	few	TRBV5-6	TGTGCCAGCAGCACGGGAGGAGAGACCCAGTACTTC	CASSTGGETQYF
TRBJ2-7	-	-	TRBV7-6	TGTGCCAGCAGCTTAGGTGGCAGGGTATACGAGCAGTACTTC	CASSLGGRVYEQYF
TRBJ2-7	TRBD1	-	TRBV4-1	TGCGCCAGCAGCCAAGCGGGACAGGGGAGCTCCTACGAGCAGTACTTC	CASSQAGQGSSYEQYF
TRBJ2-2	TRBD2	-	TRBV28	TGTGCCAGCAGTCTCCCGGGGGGGGGAACGAACACCGGGGAGCTGTTTTTT	CASSLPGGGTNTGELFF
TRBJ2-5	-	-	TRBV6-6	TGTGCCAGCAGGACCTTGAAGGGGGGGGATGAGACCCAGTACTTC	CASRTLKGGDETQYF
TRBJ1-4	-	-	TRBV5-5	TGTGCCAGCAGCTTGGCACCGTGGGGAGCAACTAATGAAAAACTGTTTTTT	CASSLAPWGATNEKLFF
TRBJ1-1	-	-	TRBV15	TGTGCCACCGCAGTCGCGGACACTGAAGCTTTCTTT	CATAVADTEAFF
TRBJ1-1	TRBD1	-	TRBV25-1	TGTGCCAGCCAGCTAACAGGGGACATCACTGAAGCTTTCTTT	CASQLTGDITEAFF
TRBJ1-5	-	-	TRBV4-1	TGCGCCAGCAGCCAAGTTTCCGGGGGGGGCCATCAGCCCCAGCATTTT	CASSQVSGGGHQPQHF
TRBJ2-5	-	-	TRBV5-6	TGTGCCAGCAGCGCGACAAGTTCGGAGACCCAGTACTTC	CASSATSSETQYF
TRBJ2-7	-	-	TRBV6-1	TGTGCCAGCAGTGAGCCTGGGGACATAGCCTACGAGCAGTACTTC	CASSEPGDIAYEQYF
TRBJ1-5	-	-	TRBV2	TGTGCCAGCATCTCCCCGGGAGCCCCCCTCGGCTCTCGTAATCAGCCCCAGCATTTT	CASISPGAPLGSRNQPQHF
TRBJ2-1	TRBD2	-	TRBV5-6	TGTGCCAGCAGCTTTCCGGGACTAGCGATAAATGAGCAGTTCTTC	CASSFPGLAINEQFF
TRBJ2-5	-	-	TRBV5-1	TGCGCCAGCACCCCCCCTTCGGGGGAGACCCAGTACTTC	CASTPPSGETQYF
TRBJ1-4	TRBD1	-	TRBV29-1	TGCAGCGTTGAAACCGACAGGGATAATGAAAAACTGTTTTTT	CSVETDRDNEKLFF
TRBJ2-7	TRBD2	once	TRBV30	TGTGCCTGGAGTGGAGGGAGCGGGGGCTCCTACGAGCAGTACTTC	CAWSGGSGGSYEQYF
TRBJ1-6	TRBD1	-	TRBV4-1	TGCGCCAGCAGCCCTGATCGGGGACAGGGTTACTCACCCCTCCACTTT	CASSPDRGQGYSPLHF
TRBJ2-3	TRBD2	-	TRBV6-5	TGTGCCAGCAGAGCGGGAACCCGCACAGATACGCAGTATTTT	CASRAGTRTDTQYF